A single sample gave rise to the 17 T cell receptor beta chains below, sequenced in a study of blood T cell repertoires in COVID-19. Sequencing used immunoSEQ multiplex PCR; TCRdb keeps in-frame clones, though not all of them. Of about 200,000 clones listed, about nine tenths are singletons. Material for sequencing was peripheral blood. The receptors derive from an elderly man with acute or convalescent COVID-19.

V and J are TRBV19 and TRBJ2-5, with D perhaps TRBD2 (6 bases). CDR1 and CDR2 from the germline V gene are LNHDA and SQIVND (reference sequence). The CDR3 is 15 amino acids. The ends were cut back, 1 base at V and 1 base at J, with 10 bases in the middle. CDR3 residues: CASSIGPGSQETQYF. The DNA of the CDR3 is TGTGCCAGTAGTATAGGGCCCGGGAGCCAAGAGACCCAGTACTTC.

The V gene is TRBV27, the J gene TRBJ2-1; 7 nucleotides match TRBD2. CDR1 and CDR2 (germline): MNHEY, SMNVEV (reference sequence). CDR3 size: 14 residues. Trimming cost V 5 bases and J 5 bases; bases outside gene matches: 6. The CDR3 nucleotides are TGTGCCAGCAGTAGAACTAGCGCGAACAATGAGCAGTTCTTC. This gives the protein CASSRTSANNEQFF.

The chain has TRBV7-2 and TRBJ1-2; no definite D call. The germline V gene has CDR1 SGHTA and CDR2 FQGNSA. The CDR3 runs 16 residues. V was pared by 3 bases and J by 1 base, with 15 bases between. The DNA of the CDR3 is TGTGCCAGCAGCTTGGGTCGGGGTGTAGGTAACTATGGCTACACCTTC. Translation gives CASSLGRGVGNYGYTF.

V and J are TRBV5-3 and TRBJ2-3; 9 bases map to TRBD2. TRBV5-3 is marked as an open reading frame, function uncertain. Trimming cost V 3 bases and J 2 bases; bases outside gene matches: 10. This CDR3 spans 17 amino acids. CDR3 residues: CARSWYGSGSNTDTQYF. The CDR3 bases are TGTGCCAGAAGCTGGTACGGTAGCGGGAGTAACACAGATACGCAGTATTTT.

The chain carries TRBV5-1 and TRBJ2-6; weak D call: TRBD1 (6 bases). Germline assignment: CDR1 SGHRS and CDR2 YFSETQ. This CDR3 comprises 22 residues. Between the trimmed V and J ends, which lost 0 bases and 0 bases, there was a span of 25 bases. The CDR3 sequence: CASSLDPSLFSQGTSGANVLTF. CDR3 coding DNA: TGCGCCAGCAGCTTGGACCCGTCCCTTTTCTCACAGGGAACCTCTGGGGCCAACGTCCTGACTTTC.

This clone was seen only once. V gene TRBV11-3 combines with J gene TRBJ2-1, with D maybe TRBD1 (6 bases). The CDR3 length is 15 residues. Trimming removed 3 bases at V and 2 bases at J, with 11 bases between. CDR1 SGHNT and CDR2 YENEEA come from the germline V gene. CDR3 coding DNA: TGTGCCAGCAGCTTGACCCGGACAGCCTACAATGAGCAGTTCTTC. It codes for CASSLTRTAYNEQFF.

This clone was seen only once. The chain carries TRBV6-5 and TRBJ2-1; 12 nucleotides match TRBD2. Germline-derived CDR1 and CDR2 are MNHEY and SVGAGI. There are 15 residues in the CDR3. V lost 5 bases, J lost 10 bases, and 9 bases stayed unmatched. The CDR3 sequence: CASSLTSGRVREQFF. The CDR3 DNA reads as TGTGCCAGCAGTCTGACTAGCGGGAGAGTACGGGAGCAGTTCTTC.

The chain combines TRBV6-5 with TRBJ1-4; no firm D call. The CDR3 has 14 residues. V was pared by 11 bases and J by 3 bases, with 16 bases between. Germline CDR1 is MNHEY and CDR2 is SVGAGI. The CDR3 protein is CAFNRRRANEKLFF. As DNA, the CDR3 is TGTGCCTTTAATCGTCGGAGGGCTAATGAAAAACTGTTTTTT.

The chain has TRBV18 and TRBJ2-1; possibly TRBD1 for D (6 bases). This CDR3 has 15 residues. In germline, CDR1 is KGHSH, CDR2 LQKENI. V was cut by 4 bases and J by 5 bases, with 15 bases left in between. The CDR3 sequence is CASSRPGTLNNEQFF. CDR3 nucleotides: TGTGCCAGCTCACGACCCGGGACACTGAACAATGAGCAGTTCTTC. Full variable domain (rest looked up from reference TRBV18 and TRBJ2-1): NAGVMQNPRHLVRRRGQEARLRCSPMKGHSHVYWYRQLPEEGLKFMVYLQKENIIDESGMPKERFSAEFPKEGPSILRIQQVVRGDSAAYFCASSRPGTLNNEQFFGPGTRLTVL.

The chain links TRBV7-2 to TRBJ2-1; 10 bases align to TRBD2. This CDR3 region has 15 residues. From germline, CDR1 is SGHTA and CDR2 FQGNSA. The junction had 7 bases not matched to a gene; V was cut back by 4 bases and J by 7 bases. The CDR3 reads CASSWTSGPMNEQFF. CDR3 coding DNA: TGTGCCAGCAGCTGGACTAGCGGCCCCATGAATGAGCAGTTCTTC. Together with reference TRBV7-2 and TRBJ2-1, the CDR3 gives the full variable domain: GAGVSQSPSNKVTEKGKDVELRCDPISGHTALYWYRQSLGQGLEFLIYFQGNSAPDKSGLPSDRFSAERTGGSVSTLTIQRTQQEDSAVYLCASSWTSGPMNEQFFGPGTRLTVL.

The V and J genes are TRBV18 and TRBJ2-3; a possible D gene is TRBD2 (6 bases). Trimming left V 5 bases short and J 2 bases short, with 20 bases between. Germline values: CDR1 KGHSH, CDR2 LQKENI. The CDR3 is made up of 17 amino acids. The chain's CDR3 is CASSNQVGLRITDTQYF. The CDR3 coding sequence is TGTGCCAGCTCAAACCAGGTCGGACTAAGAATCACAGATACGCAGTATTTT.

The chain carries TRBV28 and TRBJ1-2; TRBD1 matches at 8 bases. The CDR3 extends over 13 amino acids. Germline V lookup: CDR1 MDHEN, CDR2 SYDVKM. Trimming removed 6 bases from V and 4 bases from J; junction bases left unmatched: 4. The CDR3 reads CASREGQGYGYTF. The DNA for the CDR3 is TGTGCCAGCAGAGAAGGACAGGGCTATGGCTACACCTTC.

The chain combines TRBV5-1 with TRBJ2-3, with 7 bases fitting TRBD1. J lost 6 bases, V lost 4 bases, and 8 bases had no gene match. CDR1 and CDR2 from the germline V gene are SGHRS and YFSETQ. This CDR3 is 14 amino acids long. CDR3 protein: CASSQGTAADTQYF. As DNA, the CDR3 is TGCGCCAGCAGCCAAGGGACAGCTGCGGATACGCAGTATTTT.

The table lists this clone with a count of one. The chain recombines TRBV6-1 with TRBJ2-5, with 12 positions matching TRBD1. V dropped 3 bases and J dropped 5; count of bases not matched to a gene: 7. Germline CDR1 reads MNHNS; CDR2 reads SASEGT. This CDR3 region has 16 residues. The CDR3 DNA is TGTGCCAGCAGTGAGACCGGGACAGGGGGCTGGGAGACCCAGTACTTC. Its protein is CASSETGTGGWETQYF.

This chain links TRBV28 with TRBJ2-1; no clear D. Trimming stripped 8 bases from V and 1 base from J, with 15 bases between. This CDR3 is built from 15 residues. The germline gives CDR1 MDHEN, CDR2 SYDVKM. CDR3 sequence (DNA): TGTGCCAGCGCGAGAATGTCGGGTTCCTACAATGAGCAGTTCTTC. This gives the protein CASARMSGSYNEQFF.

J is TRBJ1-2 and V is TRBV5-4; D gene uncertain. Germline V gene sequence: CDR1 SGHNT, CDR2 YYREEE (reference sequence). V lost 4 bases to trimming and J lost 5 bases, with 12 bases between them. The CDR3 sequence is 13 residues long. As DNA, the CDR3 is TGTGCCAGCAGCCGGGTCCTTCAATATGGCTACACCTTC. This codes for CASSRVLQYGYTF.

V and J are TRBV5-5 and TRBJ1-6, with 10 bases fitting TRBD1. CDR1 and CDR2 from the germline V gene are SGHKS and YYEKEE (reference sequence). Germline trimming cut 6 bases from V and 8 bases from J; bases unmatched to any gene: 11. CDR3 length equals 16 residues. CDR3 sequence: CASNDRDRGTYSPLHF. CDR3 DNA sequence: TGTGCCAGCAATGACCGGGACAGGGGCACATATTCACCCCTCCACTTT.